This TCR beta chain emerged from a study of somatic mutations in cytotoxic T cells in rheumatoid arthritis. Study observations and caveats: With roughly 63 patients examined, 7 or 8 had a largest CD8+ clone exceeding 20% of CD8+ cells. Patients with rheumatoid arthritis did not differ significantly from age-matched healthy controls in CD8+ T-cell clonality.

Assay: immunoSEQ multiplex PCR; the TCRdb copy retains only in-frame clones and omits some. The sample contains 23,000 or so clones, roughly 69% of which appear only once. As regards this clone: Antigen specificity is unknown.

The CDR3 totals 13 residues. Germline V lookup: CDR1 MNHEY, CDR2 SVGAGI. V was clipped by 6 bases and J by 7 bases; unmatched bases: 7. The sample consisted of CD8+ T cells sorted from blood. The receptor was isolated from a woman aged 18-29 years in good health. This rearrangement joins TRBV6-5 to TRBJ1-2, with 8 nucleotides matching TRBD1. CDR3 region: CASSSGTGGGYTF. For the CDR3, the DNA is TGTGCCAGCAGCTCCGGGACAGGAGGTGGCTACACCTTC.